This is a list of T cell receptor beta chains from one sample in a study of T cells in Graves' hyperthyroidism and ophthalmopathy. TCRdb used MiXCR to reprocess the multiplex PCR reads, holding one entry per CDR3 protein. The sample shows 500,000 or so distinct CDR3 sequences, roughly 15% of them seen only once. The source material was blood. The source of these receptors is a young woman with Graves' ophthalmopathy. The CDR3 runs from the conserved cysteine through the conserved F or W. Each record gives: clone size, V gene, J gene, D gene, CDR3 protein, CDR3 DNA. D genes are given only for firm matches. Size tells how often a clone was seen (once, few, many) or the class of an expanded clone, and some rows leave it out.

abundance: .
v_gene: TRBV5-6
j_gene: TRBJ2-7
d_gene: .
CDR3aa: CASTPGITREQYF
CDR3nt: TGTGCCAGCACCCCAGGAATCACCCGCGAGCAGTACTTC

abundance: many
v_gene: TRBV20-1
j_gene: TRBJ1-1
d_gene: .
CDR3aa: CSARESGRENTEAFF
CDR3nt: TGCAGTGCTAGAGAAAGTGGACGGGAGAACACTGAAGCTTTCTTT

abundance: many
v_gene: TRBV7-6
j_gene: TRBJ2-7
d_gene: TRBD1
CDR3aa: CASSLGGTVSSYEQYF
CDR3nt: TGTGCCAGCAGCTTAGGGGGGACAGTAAGCTCCTACGAGCAGTACTTC

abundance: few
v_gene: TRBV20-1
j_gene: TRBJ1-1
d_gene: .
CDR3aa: CSAREGGGRNTEAFF
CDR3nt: TGCAGTGCTAGAGAAGGAGGGGGGAGGAACACTGAAGCTTTCTTT

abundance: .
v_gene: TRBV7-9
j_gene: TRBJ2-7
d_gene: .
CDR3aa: CASTNLVEGPLEQYF
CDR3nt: TGTGCCAGCACCAATTTGGTGGAGGGGCCCCTCGAGCAGTACTTC

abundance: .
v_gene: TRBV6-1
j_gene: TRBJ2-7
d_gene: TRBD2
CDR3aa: CATGGGITGEQYF
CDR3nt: TGTGCCACCGGGGGAGGGATCACTGGCGAGCAGTACTTC

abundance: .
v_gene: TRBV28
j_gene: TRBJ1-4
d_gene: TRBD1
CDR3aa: CASRKLGGGTGGTAGEKLFF
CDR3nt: TGTGCCAGCAGAAAACTAGGGGGGGGGACAGGGGGTACGGCAGGCGAAAAACTGTTTTTT

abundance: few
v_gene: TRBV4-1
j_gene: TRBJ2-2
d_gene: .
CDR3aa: CASSPQGGRRPGELFF
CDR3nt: TGCGCCAGCAGCCCCCAGGGGGGGAGAAGACCCGGGGAGCTGTTTTTT

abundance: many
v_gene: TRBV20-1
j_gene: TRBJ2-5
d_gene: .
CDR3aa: CSASGTDVETQYF
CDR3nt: TGCAGTGCTTCCGGGACTGATGTAGAGACCCAGTACTTC

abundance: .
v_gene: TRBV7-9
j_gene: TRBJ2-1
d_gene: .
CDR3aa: CASSLIMGNEQFF
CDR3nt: TGTGCCAGCAGCTTGATAATGGGGAATGAGCAGTTCTTC

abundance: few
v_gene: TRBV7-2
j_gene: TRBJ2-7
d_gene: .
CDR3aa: CASSFADGSYEQYF
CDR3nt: TGTGCCAGCAGCTTCGCGGACGGGTCCTACGAGCAGTACTTC

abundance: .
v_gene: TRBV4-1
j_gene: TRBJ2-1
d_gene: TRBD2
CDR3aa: CASSPRGAGGYNEQFF
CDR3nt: TGTGCCAGCAGCCCTCGAGGTGCGGGAGGCTACAATGAGCAGTTCTTC

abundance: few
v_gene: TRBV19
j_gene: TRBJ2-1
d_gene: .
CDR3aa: CASSMGQGLHNEQFF
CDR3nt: TGTGCCAGTAGTATGGGGCAGGGGCTCCACAATGAGCAGTTCTTC

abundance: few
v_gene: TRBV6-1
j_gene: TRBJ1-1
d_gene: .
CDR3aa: CASSEVHSTEAFF
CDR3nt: TGTGCCAGCAGTGAAGTCCATTCCACTGAAGCTTTCTTT

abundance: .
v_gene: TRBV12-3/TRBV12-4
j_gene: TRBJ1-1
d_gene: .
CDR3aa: CASRGPGNTEAFF
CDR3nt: TGTGCCAGCAGGGGACCGGGTAACACTGAAGCTTTCTTT

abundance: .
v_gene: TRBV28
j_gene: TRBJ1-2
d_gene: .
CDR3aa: CASSPTEIYYGYTF
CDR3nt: TGTGCCAGCAGTCCGACAGAAATATACTATGGCTACACCTTC

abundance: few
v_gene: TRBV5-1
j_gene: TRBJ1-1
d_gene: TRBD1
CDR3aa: CASSLDAGGYTEAFF
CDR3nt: TGCGCCAGCAGCTTGGATGCAGGGGGCTACACTGAAGCTTTCTTT